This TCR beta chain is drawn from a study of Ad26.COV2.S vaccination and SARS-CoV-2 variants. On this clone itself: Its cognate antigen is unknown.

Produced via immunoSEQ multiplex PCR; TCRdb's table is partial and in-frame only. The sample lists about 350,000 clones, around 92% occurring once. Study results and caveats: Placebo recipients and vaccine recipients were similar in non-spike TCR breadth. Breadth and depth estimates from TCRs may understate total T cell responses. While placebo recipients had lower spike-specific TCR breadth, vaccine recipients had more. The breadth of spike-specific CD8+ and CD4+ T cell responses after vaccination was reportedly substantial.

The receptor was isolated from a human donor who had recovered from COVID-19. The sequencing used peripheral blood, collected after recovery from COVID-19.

The CDR3 sequence: CASSLRGQGYADTQYF. DNA of the CDR3: TGTGCCAGCAGCCTTAGGGGCCAGGGCTATGCAGATACGCAGTATTTT. The V call is TRBV3-1 (or the pseudogene TRBV3-2), the J call TRBJ2-3; D might be TRBD1 (5 bases). V was shortened by 4 bases and J by 4 bases, with 18 bases between the two germline ends. The CDR3 is 16 amino acids. Per germline, CDR1 LGHDT and CDR2 YNNKEL (reference sequence).